This TCR beta chain was observed in a study of blood T cell repertoires in COVID-19. Overall study: PBMCs, B-cell-depleted T cells, or T cells were the source of the cDNA or gDNA that made up the material.

Authors' data handling: Estimation of nucleated cell counts was performed using reference gene primer amplification. Generated by immunoSEQ multiplex PCR, the TCRdb table keeps only in-frame clones and is missing some. From that table come the V and J calls and clone size; the DNA was used to work out D and trimming. The sample gives 250,000 to 350,000 clones, approximately 80% of which show up once; around 4.5% is in the top ten. With 3 bases clipped from V and 7 bases from J, the junction kept 3 bases outside the gene matches. Germline loops: CDR1 SEHNR, CDR2 FQNEAQ (reference sequence). This CDR3 comprises 14 residues.

The sequenced material came from peripheral blood. The TCR comes from a woman in her 50s with active or convalescent COVID-19. The chain recombines TRBV7-9 with TRBJ1-5; TRBD1 matches 10 bases. In DNA, the CDR3 is TGTGCCAGCAGCTTGGGACAGGGGTGGCAGCCCCAGCATTTT. Amino acid sequence: CASSLGQGWQPQHF.